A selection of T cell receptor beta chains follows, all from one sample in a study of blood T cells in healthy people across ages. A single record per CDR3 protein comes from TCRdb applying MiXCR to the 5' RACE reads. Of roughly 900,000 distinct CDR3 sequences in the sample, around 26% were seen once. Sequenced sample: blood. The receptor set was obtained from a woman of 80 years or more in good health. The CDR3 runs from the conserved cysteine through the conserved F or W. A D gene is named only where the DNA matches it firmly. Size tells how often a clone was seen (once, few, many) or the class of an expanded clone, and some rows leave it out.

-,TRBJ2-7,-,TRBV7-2,CASSFGAAINYEQYF,TGTGCCAGCAGCTTCGGAGCGGCCATAAACTACGAGCAGTACTTC
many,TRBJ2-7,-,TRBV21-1,CASSITTAYEQYF,TGTGCCAGCAGCATAACTACGGCCTACGAGCAGTACTTC
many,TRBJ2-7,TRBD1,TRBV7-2,CASREGTGRFEQYF,TGTGCCAGCAGGGAGGGGACAGGGAGATTCGAGCAGTACTTC
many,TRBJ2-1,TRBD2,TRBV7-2,CASSLAGGRGNEQFF,TGTGCCAGCTCTCTAGCGGGGGGGCGTGGGAATGAGCAGTTCTTC
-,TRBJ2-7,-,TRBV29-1,CSPCRVRGRTYERYF,TGCAGCCCCTGTCGCGTGAGGGGTAGAACCTACGAGCGGTACTTC
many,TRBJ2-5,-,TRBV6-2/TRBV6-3,CASSAHNRDQETQYF,TGTGCCAGCAGTGCTCATAATCGGGACCAAGAGACCCAGTACTTC
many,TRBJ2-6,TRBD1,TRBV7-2,CASSLLQGAGANVLTF,TGTGCCAGCAGCTTACTCCAGGGGGCTGGGGCCAACGTCCTGACTTTC
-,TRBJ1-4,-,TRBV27,CASGPADSTNEKLFF,TGTGCCAGCGGCCCTGCGGACAGCACTAATGAAAAACTGTTTTTT
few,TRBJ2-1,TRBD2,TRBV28,CASSLELARPSSYNEQFF,TGTGCCAGCAGTTTGGAACTAGCGCGGCCTTCGTCCTACAATGAGCAGTTCTTC
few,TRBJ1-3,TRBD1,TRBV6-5,CASSLLGQGSGNTIYF,TGTGCCAGCAGTCTACTAGGACAGGGCTCTGGAAACACCATATATTTT
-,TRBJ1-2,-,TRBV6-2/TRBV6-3,CASRYSDSIYGYTF,TGTGCCAGCAGGTACAGCGACAGCATCTATGGCTACACCTTC
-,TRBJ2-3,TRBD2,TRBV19,CASFQRGSSTDTQYF,TGTGCCAGTTTTCAGCGGGGATCTAGCACAGATACGCAGTATTTT
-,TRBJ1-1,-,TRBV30,CAWIWGRKIGEAFF,TGTGCCTGGATATGGGGGCGGAAGATTGGAGAGGCTTTCTTT
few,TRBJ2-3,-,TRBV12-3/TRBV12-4,CASSPEPLFSRTDTQYF,TGTGCCAGCAGCCCAGAACCTCTTTTCTCCCGAACAGATACGCAGTATTTT
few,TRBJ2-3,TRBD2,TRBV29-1,CSARLAVGTDTQYF,TGCAGCGCCCGGCTAGCGGTTGGCACAGATACGCAGTATTTT
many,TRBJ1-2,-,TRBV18,CASSPDRDYGYTF,TGTGCCAGCAGCCCGGACAGAGACTATGGCTACACCTTC
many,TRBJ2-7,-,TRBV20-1,CSASQRAGVRYEQYF,TGCAGTGCTAGCCAAAGAGCAGGCGTACGATACGAGCAGTACTTC
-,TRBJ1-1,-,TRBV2,CASIGGGLHTEAFF,TGTGCCAGCATCGGGGGCGGGCTTCACACTGAAGCTTTCTTT
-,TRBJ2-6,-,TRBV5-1,CASSFAGSGANVLTF,TGCGCCAGCAGCTTCGCAGGGTCTGGGGCCAACGTCCTGACTTTC
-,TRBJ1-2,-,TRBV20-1,CSVASHYGYTF,TGCAGTGTAGCCAGTCACTATGGCTACACCTTC
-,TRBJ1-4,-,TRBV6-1,CASSEGNNEKLFF,TGTGCCAGCAGCGAGGGGAATAATGAAAAACTGTTTTTT
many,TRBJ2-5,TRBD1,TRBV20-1,CSTAQGPETQYF,TGCAGTACAGCACAGGGGCCAGAGACCCAGTACTTC
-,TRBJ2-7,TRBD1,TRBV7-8,CASSLGTGQGSEQYF,TGTGCCAGCAGCTTGGGTACGGGACAGGGGAGCGAGCAGTACTTC
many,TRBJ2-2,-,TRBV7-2,CASSPGVVGELFF,TGTGCCAGCAGCCCCGGGGTGGTCGGGGAGCTGTTTTTT
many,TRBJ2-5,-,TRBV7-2,CASSSSRQETQYF,TGTGCCAGCAGCTCCTCGCGTCAAGAGACCCAGTACTTC
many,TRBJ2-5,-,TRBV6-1,CASSEGGSVETQYF,TGTGCCAGCAGTGAAGGTGGTTCGGTGGAGACCCAGTACTTC
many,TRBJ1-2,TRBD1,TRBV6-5,CASTNFQGANYGYTF,TGTGCCAGCACCAATTTCCAGGGGGCTAACTATGGCTACACCTTC
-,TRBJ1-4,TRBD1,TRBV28,CASRPGTGVKNEKLFF,TGTGCCAGCAGGCCGGGGACAGGGGTAAAGAATGAAAAACTGTTTTTT
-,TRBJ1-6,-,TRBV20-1,CSQGRANSPLHF,TGCTCCCAAGGGAGGGCTAATTCACCCCTCCACTTT
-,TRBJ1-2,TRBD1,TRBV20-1,CSARDLVGQGTYGYTF,TGCAGTGCTAGAGATCTTGTGGGACAGGGTACCTATGGCTACACCTTC
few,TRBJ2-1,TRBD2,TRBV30,CAWKSSGLAGGSSYNEQFF,TGTGCCTGGAAGAGCTCCGGACTAGCGGGGGGGAGCTCCTACAATGAGCAGTTCTTC
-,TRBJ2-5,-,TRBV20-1,CSASEGGGPLETQYF,TGCAGTGCTAGTGAAGGGGGGGGACCCCTGGAGACCCAGTACTTC
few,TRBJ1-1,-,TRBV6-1,CASRRETNTEAFF,TGTGCCAGCAGGCGGGAGACGAACACTGAAGCTTTCTTT
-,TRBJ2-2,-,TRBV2,CAGSGENTGELFF,TGTGCCGGCAGTGGTGAGAACACCGGGGAGCTGTTTTTT
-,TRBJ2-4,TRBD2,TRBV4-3,CASSQDFAGGDIQYF,TGCGCCAGCAGCCAAGATTTTGCGGGGGGGGACATTCAGTACTTC
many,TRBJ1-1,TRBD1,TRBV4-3,CASSQARGLDTEAFF,TGCGCCAGCAGCCAAGCAAGGGGGCTCGACACTGAAGCTTTCTTT
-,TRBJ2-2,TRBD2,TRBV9,CASSPAGTSYTGELFF,TGTGCCAGCAGCCCGGCCGGGACTAGCTACACCGGGGAGCTGTTTTTT
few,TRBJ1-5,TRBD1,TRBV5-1,CASSLGGTGGSNQPQHF,TGCGCCAGCAGCTTGGGGGGGACAGGGGGAAGCAATCAGCCCCAGCATTTT
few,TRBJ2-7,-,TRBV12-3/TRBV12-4,CASSFRQLSYEQYF,TGTGCCAGCAGTTTCCGGCAACTCTCCTACGAGCAGTACTTC
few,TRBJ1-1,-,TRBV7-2,CASSLVAGSNTEAFF,TGTGCCAGCAGCTTAGTGGCAGGGTCGAACACTGAAGCTTTCTTT
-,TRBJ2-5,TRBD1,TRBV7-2,CASSSWGQGVLYF,TGTGCCAGCAGTTCTTGGGGACAGGGGGTTTTGTACTTC
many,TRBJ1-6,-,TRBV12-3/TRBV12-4,CASSLGVGYRANSPLHF,TGTGCCAGCAGTTTAGGAGTTGGCTACAGGGCTAATTCACCCCTCCACTTT
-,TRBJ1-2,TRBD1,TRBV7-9,CASSLVTGQGAISYGYTF,TGTGCCAGCAGCTTAGTGACGGGACAGGGGGCTATTAGCTATGGCTACACCTTC
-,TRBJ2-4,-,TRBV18,CASSPIDKNIQYF,TGTGCCAGCTCACCAATCGACAAAAACATTCAGTACTTC
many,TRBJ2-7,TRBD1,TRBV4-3,CASSLRLGQGGDEQYF,TGCGCCAGCAGCCTGAGATTAGGACAGGGGGGGGACGAGCAGTACTTC
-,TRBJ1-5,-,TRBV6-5,CASSFGFKGGDNQPQHF,TGTGCCAGCAGTTTCGGGTTTAAGGGAGGAGACAATCAGCCCCAGCATTTT
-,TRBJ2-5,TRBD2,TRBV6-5,CASSSPGLAGAYGETQYF,TGTGCCAGCAGTTCCCCGGGACTAGCGGGGGCCTACGGGGAGACCCAGTACTTC
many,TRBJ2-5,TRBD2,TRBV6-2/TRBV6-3,CASRLAGTETQYF,TGTGCCAGCAGACTAGCGGGGACGGAGACCCAGTACTTC
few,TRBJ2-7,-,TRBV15,CATSRDHASMNRAYEQYF,TGTGCCACCAGCAGAGATCACGCGAGCATGAATCGGGCCTACGAGCAGTACTTC
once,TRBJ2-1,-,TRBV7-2,CASSSSGTKNNEQFF,TGTGCCAGCAGCTCCTCCGGGACAAAAAACAATGAGCAGTTCTTC
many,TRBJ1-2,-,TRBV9,CASSVDSNYGYTF,TGTGCCAGCAGCGTCGACAGTAACTATGGCTACACCTTC
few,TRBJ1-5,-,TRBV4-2,CASSQLTGNQPQHF,TGTGCCAGCAGCCAACTGACTGGTAATCAGCCCCAGCATTTT
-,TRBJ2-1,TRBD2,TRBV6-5,CASIPTGTKYNEQFF,TGTGCCAGCATTCCGACCGGGACTAAGTACAATGAGCAGTTCTTC
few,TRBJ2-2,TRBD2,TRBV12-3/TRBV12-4,CASSLPGRGNTGELFF,TGTGCCAGCAGTTTACCAGGGAGGGGAAACACCGGGGAGCTGTTTTTT
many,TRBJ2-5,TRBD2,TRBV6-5,CASSYLLAGGRGTQYF,TGTGCCAGCAGTTACCTGCTAGCGGGGGGGCGGGGGACCCAGTACTTC
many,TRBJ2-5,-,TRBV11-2,CASSLVSWGTSPQETQYF,TGTGCCAGCAGCTTAGTCTCCTGGGGGACGTCCCCCCAAGAGACCCAGTACTTC
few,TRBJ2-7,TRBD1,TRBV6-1,CASSDPGQGPYYEQYF,TGTGCCAGCAGTGACCCCGGACAGGGTCCCTACTACGAGCAGTACTTC
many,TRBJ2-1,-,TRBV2,CASSERLGTYNEQFF,TGTGCCAGCAGTGAACGGCTCGGGACCTACAATGAGCAGTTCTTC
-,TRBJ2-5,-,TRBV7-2,CASSLVLDRETQYF,TGTGCCAGCAGCTTAGTACTAGACCGAGAGACCCAGTACTTC